This T cell receptor beta chain was captured in a study of Graves' ophthalmopathy and Graves' hyperthyroidism. Clinical symptoms, serum thyroxine, TRAb, thyroid ultrasound and orbital computed tomography were relied on for diagnosis. A volume of approximately 10 ml of fresh peripheral blood supplied the PBMCs. RNA served as the template for amplifying TCR beta CDR3 regions. First-round RT-PCR relied on HTBI primers, and a second-round multiplex PCR came next. MiXCR was run by TCRdb on the multiplex PCR reads, yielding one entry per CDR3 protein. This sample has about 640,000 distinct CDR3 sequences; under 50% occur once, and the top ten carry 3% to 4%. The source is an adult man with Graves' ophthalmopathy. Sequencing input: peripheral blood.

The CDR3 sequence: CSARGGLRNTIYF. CDR3 nucleotides: TGCAGTGCTAGAGGAGGGCTGCGGAACACCATATATTTT. The chain employs TRBV20-1 and TRBJ1-3; no firm D call. Trimming took 1 base from V and 7 from J, leaving 11 bases between them. From germline, CDR1 is DFQATT and CDR2 SNEGSKA (reference sequence). CDR3 length: 13 residues.